The next 24 T cell receptor beta chains were all read from a single sample in a study of T cell changes during pregnancy in multiple sclerosis. This table comes from immunoSEQ multiplex PCR, and its TCRdb copy is limited to in-frame clones, with some not included. The table records 65,000 to 85,000 clones, approximately 94% of them present only once. Specimen: CD4+ T cells from peripheral blood mononuclear cells, collected before pregnancy. These receptors all stem from a female donor with multiple sclerosis, enrolled in a pregnancy study.

This chain links TRBV18 with TRBJ1-1, with 7 bases matching TRBD1. The V segment lost 3 bases and the J segment 1 base; nucleotides outside the gene matches: 8. Germline V gene lookup returns CDR1 KGHSH and CDR2 LQKENI. This CDR3 comprises 16 residues. Here the CDR3 reads CASSPSPGQRNTEAFF. The DNA of the CDR3 is TGTGCCAGCTCACCGAGCCCGGGACAGAGGAACACTGAAGCTTTCTTT.

The rearrangement joins TRBV2 to TRBJ2-5, with D perhaps TRBD1 (6 bases). V lost 7 bases to trimming and J lost 5 bases, with 14 bases between them. Germline V gives CDR1 SNHLY, CDR2 FYNNEI. This CDR3 is 13 amino acids long. The CDR3 loop is CASIQGRRETQYF. CDR3 in DNA: TGTGCCAGCATTCAGGGGCGGAGGGAGACCCAGTACTTC.

V and J are TRBV27 and TRBJ1-1, with D possibly being TRBD1 (6 bases). This CDR3 has 14 residues. Germline V lookup: CDR1 MNHEY, CDR2 SMNVEV (reference sequence). The germline V and J ends were trimmed by 5 bases and 1 base, with 11 bases remaining between them. For the CDR3, the DNA is TGTGCCAGCAGTCGCCAGGACAGGAACACTGAAGCTTTCTTT. Translated, it gives CASSRQDRNTEAFF.

J is TRBJ2-3 and V is TRBV30; 10 nucleotides align to TRBD1. Germline trimming cut 2 bases from V and 3 bases from J; bases unmatched to any gene: 5. Germline V gene sequence: CDR1 GTSNPN, CDR2 SVGIG (reference sequence). The CDR3 has 15 residues. Here the CDR3 reads CAWSYGQGGTDTQYF. DNA of the CDR3: TGTGCCTGGAGTTACGGACAGGGGGGGACAGATACGCAGTATTTT.

The rearrangement joins TRBV19 to TRBJ2-2; 8 bases agree with TRBD1. The V gene end was trimmed by 6 bases and the J gene end by 3 bases; junction bases not matched to a gene: 6. Per the germline V gene, CDR1 is LNHDA and CDR2 is SQIVND (reference sequence). The CDR3 runs to 15 residues. CDR3 sequence: CASRGTGSHTGELFF. In nucleotides, the CDR3 is TGTGCCAGTAGAGGGACAGGATCCCACACCGGGGAGCTGTTTTTT.

The gene calls are TRBV5-1 and TRBJ1-2; 8 nucleotides align to TRBD1. CDR3 size: 15 residues. Germline V CDR1 and CDR2: SGHRS, YFSETQ. After removal of 4 bases from V and 4 bases from J, the junction contained 9 bases not matched to a gene. The CDR3 protein is CASSLRQGTSYGYTF. The CDR3 DNA follows: TGCGCCAGCAGCCTCCGACAGGGGACCAGCTATGGCTACACCTTC.

The V gene is TRBV5-4, the J gene TRBJ2-5; 10 bases agree with TRBD2. Germline CDR1 reads SGHNT; CDR2 reads YYREEE (reference sequence). The length of the CDR3 is 14 residues. Trimming took 2 bases from V and 7 from J; bases not matched to a gene: 5. The CDR3 DNA reads as TGTGCCAGCAGCTTTGGGGCTAGCGGGGGGACCCAGTACTTC. This sequence encodes CASSFGASGGTQYF.

The V and J genes are TRBV6-1 and TRBJ1-6; TRBD1 aligns across 7 bases. The ends lost 4 bases at V and 9 bases at J; junction bases unmatched: 12. Germline loops: CDR1 MNHNS, CDR2 SASEGT. The CDR3 consists of 16 residues. This CDR3 reads CASSVRDRLPGSPLHF. CDR3 coding DNA: TGTGCCAGCAGTGTCCGGGACAGACTGCCAGGTTCACCCCTCCACTTT.

The rearrangement links TRBV5-4 to TRBJ2-5; possible D gene TRBD2, 5 bases. CDR1 and CDR2 (germline): SGHNT, YYREEE (reference sequence). V shed 4 bases and J shed 5 bases, with 12 bases lying between them. The CDR3 is 13 residues long. CDR3 DNA sequence: TGTGCCAGCAGCCCGGCGGGTCAGGAGACCCAGTACTTC. It is translated as CASSPAGQETQYF.

This clone occurred once. V is TRBV4-1 and J is TRBJ1-2; TRBD1 aligns across 10 bases. V shed 3 bases and J 8 bases; nucleotides not matched to a gene: 9. CDR3 size: 15 residues. Looked up from germline, CDR1 is MGHRA and CDR2 is YSYEKL. The DNA for the CDR3 is TGCGCCAGCAGCCACTCGACTGACAGGGGGCGAGGCTACACCTTC. This translates into CASSHSTDRGRGYTF.

The chain recombines TRBV10-3 with TRBJ2-1, with TRBD2 identical over 9 bases. The CDR3 sequence is 17 residues long. With V trimmed by 1 base and J by 7 bases, 11 bases remained unmatched. Germline V gives CDR1 ENHRY, CDR2 SYGVKD. The CDR3 sequence: CAISELTLSGGGNEQFF. The CDR3 bases are TGTGCCATCAGTGAGTTGACACTTAGCGGGGGAGGGAATGAGCAGTTCTTC.

The chain uses TRBV18 and TRBJ2-5; TRBD2 might be the D (6 bases). Germline CDR1 and CDR2: KGHSH and LQKENI. The CDR3 length is 15 residues. Deletions cut 3 bases from V and 5 bases from J, with 16 bases between. The CDR3 sequence: CASSPLTSGGETQYF. The CDR3 coding sequence is TGTGCCAGCTCACCCCTGACTAGTGGGGGGGAGACCCAGTACTTC.

This chain uses TRBV6-1 with TRBJ1-4; TRBD1 is a possible D gene (5 bases). Trimming pared 0 bases from V and 0 bases from J, leaving 11 bases between. Germline CDR1 and CDR2: MNHNS and SASEGT. The CDR3 is 17 residues long. CDR3 nucleotide sequence: TGTGCCAGCAGTGAAGCCTTTCGACAGCCAACTAATGAAAAACTGTTTTTT. Translation gives CASSEAFRQPTNEKLFF.

V and J are TRBV7-9 and TRBJ1-2, with TRBD1 matching 7 bases. V shed 6 bases, J shed 6 bases, and the junction held 7 bases outside the gene matches. CDR1 is SEHNR, CDR2 FQNEAQ, per germline (reference sequence). This CDR3 has 13 amino acids. This CDR3 reads CASSFTGTDGYTF. The CDR3 DNA follows: TGTGCCAGCAGTTTTACCGGGACAGATGGCTACACCTTC.

The V and J genes are TRBV6-5 and TRBJ1-5; D call uncertain. Looked up from germline, CDR1 is MNHEY and CDR2 is SVGAGI. This CDR3 region has 14 residues. V lost 5 bases, J lost 0 bases, and 8 bases lay in between. CDR3 residues: CASSTAYSNQPQHF. For the CDR3, the DNA is TGTGCCAGCAGTACCGCCTATAGCAATCAGCCCCAGCATTTT.

The genes are TRBV2 and TRBJ1-1; unclear D gene. V lost 3 bases, J lost 1 base, and 9 bases lay in between. The CDR3 loop spans 14 amino acids. Germline values: CDR1 SNHLY, CDR2 FYNNEI. CDR3 coding DNA: TGTGCCAGCAGTGACAGGCTTGGGAACACTGAAGCTTTCTTT. This codes for CASSDRLGNTEAFF.

The V gene is TRBV10-3, the J gene TRBJ1-2, with D possibly TRBD1 on 5 matching bases. This CDR3 region has 13 residues. Trimming left V 5 bases short and J 1 base short, with 8 bases between. CDR1 ENHRY and CDR2 SYGVKD come from the germline V gene. CDR3 in amino acids: CAISMGGNYGYTF. The CDR3 DNA sequence: TGTGCCATCAGTATGGGGGGTAACTATGGCTACACCTTC.

The chain recombines TRBV11-2 with TRBJ2-2; D is possibly TRBD2 (5 bases). CDR1 is SGHAT and CDR2 is FQNNGV in the germline V gene. The CDR3 has 15 residues. V was pared by 5 bases and J by 0 bases, with 10 bases between. CDR3 protein: CASSLGLTNTGELFF. CDR3 DNA: TGTGCCAGCAGCCTTGGACTTACGAACACCGGGGAGCTGTTTTTT.

The CDR3 loop is CASSSLLIYQEAGYTF. As DNA, the CDR3 is TGTGCCAGCAGCTCCCTCTTAATCTACCAGGAAGCTGGCTACACCTTC. The rearrangement joins TRBV7-9 to TRBJ1-2; no reliable D call. Germline CDR1 reads SEHNR; CDR2 reads FQNEAQ (reference sequence). The V and J ends lost 4 bases and 7 bases respectively, with 22 bases between them. This CDR3 contains 16 residues. The whole variable domain, filled in from reference TRBV7-9 and TRBJ1-2, reads DTGVSQNPRHKITKRGQNVTFRCDPISEHNRLYWYRQTLGQGPEFLTYFQNEAQLEKSRLLSDRFSAERPKGSFSTLEIQRTEQGDSAMYLCASSSLLIYQEAGYTFGSGTRLTVV.

The chain combines TRBV5-1 with TRBJ2-7, with 8 bases identical to TRBD1. Germline V CDR1 and CDR2: SGHRS, YFSETQ. Trimming at V came to 2 bases and at J to 0 bases, leaving 1 base not matched to a gene. The CDR3 contains 14 residues. CDR3 sequence reads: CASSFTGGSYEQYF. Here the CDR3 DNA reads TGCGCCAGCAGCTTTACAGGGGGCTCCTACGAGCAGTACTTC.

This chain uses TRBV19 with TRBJ1-6, with D maybe TRBD1 (5 bases). Germline assignment: CDR1 LNHDA and CDR2 SQIVND (reference sequence). The length of the CDR3 is 15 residues. V was cut by 1 base and J by 7 bases, with 11 bases left in between. The CDR3 spells CASSIGGRGNSPLHF. DNA of the CDR3: TGTGCCAGTAGTATAGGCGGCCGGGGGAATTCACCCCTCCACTTT.

This chain links TRBV19 with TRBJ2-4; 11 bases fit TRBD1. Germline V gives CDR1 LNHDA, CDR2 SQIVND (reference sequence). J gave up 3 bases and V 5 bases, and 9 bases lay outside the gene matches. This CDR3 is built from 17 residues. CDR3: CASSPGQGAPGKNIQYF. The DNA of the CDR3 is TGTGCCAGTAGTCCCGGACAGGGGGCGCCTGGCAAAAACATTCAGTACTTC.

The chain is built from TRBV12-5 and TRBJ2-2; TRBD1 agrees at 12 bases. Germline V gene lookup returns CDR1 LGHNT and CDR2 FRNRAP. The CDR3 is made up of 16 amino acids. Unmatched junction bases numbered 4, after V lost 5 bases and J lost 3 bases. CDR3 region: CASGLGTGGDTGELFF. The CDR3 DNA sequence: TGTGCTAGTGGTCTCGGGACAGGGGGCGACACCGGGGAGCTGTTTTTT.

The J gene is TRBJ2-5, the V gene TRBV19; no firm D call. V lost 3 bases to trimming and J lost 2 bases, with 10 bases between them. The CDR3 runs to 14 residues. CDR1 is LNHDA, CDR2 SQIVND, per germline (reference sequence). CDR3 loop: CASSIPYRQETQYF. In DNA form, the CDR3 reads TGTGCCAGTAGTATCCCGTACAGACAAGAGACCCAGTACTTC. Full variable domain (outside the CDR3, taken from reference TRBV19 and TRBJ2-5): DGGITQSPKYLFRKEGQNVTLSCEQNLNHDAMYWYRQDPGQGLRLIYYSQIVNDFQKGDIAEGYSVSREKKESFPLTVTSAQKNPTAFYLCASSIPYRQETQYFGPGTRLLVL.